Listed below are T cell receptor beta chains from one sample, sequenced in a study of neurological immune-mediated disorders. TCRdb independently ran MiXCR on the 5' RACE reads; one entry per CDR3 protein. The profile shows some 50,000 distinct CDR3 sequences, 1.5% to 2% of them singletons. Sequenced sample: PBMCs. These receptors were taken from a woman aged 40-49 years with multiple sclerosis. The CDR3 runs from the conserved cysteine through the conserved F or W. D genes are given only for firm matches. A clone size is listed for some rows: how often the clone was seen (once, few, many), or a class if it is expanded.

J gene	clone size	V gene	D gene	CDR3 protein	CDR3 DNA
TRBJ1-5	many	TRBV12-3/TRBV12-4	TRBD1	CASSFDRAHQPQHF	TGTGCCAGCAGTTTCGACAGGGCTCATCAGCCCCAGCATTTT
TRBJ1-5	many	TRBV20-1	NA	CSAIRGGLSNQPQHF	TGCAGTGCCATAAGGGGGGGACTAAGCAATCAGCCCCAGCATTTT
TRBJ2-7	many	TRBV5-1	NA	CASTGGTRDYEQYF	TGCGCCAGCACAGGTGGGACACGGGACTACGAGCAGTACTTC
TRBJ2-1	many	TRBV14	TRBD1	CASSTGTGGRPFF	TGTGCCAGCAGCACCGGGACAGGAGGCCGACCCTTCTTC
TRBJ2-7	many	TRBV7-6	TRBD2	CASSAARGLAGNEQYF	TGTGCCAGCAGCGCCGCCCGGGGACTAGCGGGGAATGAGCAGTACTTC
TRBJ2-1	many	TRBV7-2	TRBD2	CASSLVGLAGGNNEQFF	TGTGCCAGCAGCTTAGTTGGCCTAGCGGGGGGGAACAATGAGCAGTTCTTC
TRBJ2-2	many	TRBV20-1	NA	CSARGGGQGTGELFF	TGCAGTGCTAGAGGAGGGGGGCAGGGCACCGGGGAGCTGTTTTTT
TRBJ1-6	NA	TRBV10-1	NA	CASFEEGEDSPLHF	TGCGCCAGCTTCGAAGAAGGGGAGGATTCACCCCTCCACTTT
TRBJ1-6	many	TRBV5-1	NA	CASSSIGGGDSPLHF	TGCGCCAGCAGCTCTATTGGTGGGGGAGATTCACCCCTCCACTTT
TRBJ1-2	many	TRBV2	NA	CASRTNEGGYGYTF	TGTGCCAGCAGAACTAATGAAGGGGGCTATGGCTACACCTTC
TRBJ2-1	many	TRBV20-1	NA	CSARDSRDPLNEQFF	TGCAGTGCTAGAGACAGCCGGGACCCCCTAAATGAGCAGTTCTTC
TRBJ1-2	many	TRBV12-3/TRBV12-4	NA	CASTPSSRQGLYTF	TGTGCCAGCACCCCGAGTAGCAGGCAGGGGCTCTACACCTTC
TRBJ2-7	many	TRBV7-6	NA	CASSYTGLKEQYF	TGTGCCAGCAGCTATACAGGGTTAAAGGAGCAGTACTTC
TRBJ1-4	many	TRBV5-1	NA	CASSYSGAATNEKLFF	TGCGCCAGCAGCTACAGTGGAGCTGCAACTAATGAAAAACTGTTTTTT
TRBJ1-1	many	TRBV3-1	NA	CASSHLGANTEAFF	TGTGCCAGCAGCCACCTAGGGGCGAACACTGAAGCTTTCTTT
TRBJ1-3	many	TRBV29-1	NA	CSVERGGNTIYF	TGCAGCGTTGAGAGGGGAGGAAACACCATATATTTT
TRBJ2-1	many	TRBV6-6	TRBD2	CASWRLALQYSYNEQFF	TGTGCCAGCTGGAGACTAGCGCTCCAATATTCCTACAATGAGCAGTTCTTC
TRBJ2-2	many	TRBV2	NA	CASKLNTGELFF	TGTGCCAGCAAACTGAACACCGGGGAGCTGTTTTTT
TRBJ1-1	many	TRBV9	TRBD1	CASSVGRQGSEAFF	TGTGCCAGCAGCGTAGGCCGACAGGGGTCTGAAGCTTTCTTT
TRBJ2-7	many	TRBV5-1	NA	CASSFGGVEQYF	TGCGCCAGCAGCTTTGGTGGCGTCGAGCAGTACTTC
TRBJ2-3	many	TRBV11-1	TRBD1	CASSFPKTGTDTQYF	TGTGCCAGCAGCTTCCCAAAGACAGGGACAGATACGCAGTATTTT
TRBJ2-3	many	TRBV7-9	TRBD2	CASSLVGSGGRTDTQYF	TGTGCCAGCAGCTTAGTAGGAAGCGGGGGGAGGACAGATACGCAGTATTTT
TRBJ2-3	many	TRBV5-1	NA	CASSLAGITDTQYF	TGCGCCAGCAGCTTGGCGGGGATCACAGATACGCAGTATTTT
TRBJ2-3	many	TRBV4-1	NA	CASSQVRAHTQYF	TGCGCCAGCAGCCAAGTAAGGGCCCATACGCAGTATTTT
TRBJ1-2	many	TRBV7-2	NA	CASSAVQWDNYGYTF	TGTGCCAGCAGCGCGGTACAGTGGGATAACTATGGCTACACCTTC
TRBJ2-6	many	TRBV7-6	NA	CASGGYSGANVLTF	TGTGCCAGCGGAGGGTACTCTGGGGCCAACGTCCTGACTTTC
TRBJ2-1	many	TRBV9	NA	CASSVEGSRLYNEQFF	TGTGCCAGCAGCGTGGAGGGGTCCAGACTCTACAATGAGCAGTTCTTC
TRBJ1-1	NA	TRBV7-6	TRBD1	CASSPWTGGGTEAFF	TGTGCCAGCAGCCCCTGGACAGGGGGCGGCACTGAAGCTTTCTTT
TRBJ1-5	many	TRBV20-1	TRBD1	CSAGYQGAGQPQHF	TGCAGTGCGGGCTACCAGGGGGCTGGACAGCCCCAGCATTTT
TRBJ1-5	many	TRBV12-3/TRBV12-4	TRBD1	CASTGQGLYNQPQHF	TGTGCCAGCACCGGACAGGGATTATACAATCAGCCCCAGCATTTT
TRBJ1-3	many	TRBV5-1	TRBD1	CASSLAGDRAGNTIYF	TGCGCCAGCAGCTTGGCTGGGGACAGGGCCGGAAACACCATATATTTT
TRBJ1-1	many	TRBV24-1	NA	CATSDSGGQGIVTEAFF	TGTGCCACCAGTGATTCGGGGGGCCAGGGGATCGTCACTGAAGCTTTCTTT
TRBJ2-1	many	TRBV5-1	TRBD1	CASSLGFPGTDFNEQFF	TGCGCCAGCAGCTTGGGGTTCCCCGGGACAGACTTCAATGAGCAGTTCTTC
TRBJ2-5	many	TRBV12-3/TRBV12-4	TRBD1	CASRPGQGVEETQYF	TGTGCCAGCAGGCCAGGACAGGGGGTAGAAGAGACCCAGTACTTC
TRBJ2-3	many	TRBV6-6	NA	CASSYSGVLDTQYF	TGTGCCAGCAGTTACTCGGGGGTTTTAGATACGCAGTATTTT
TRBJ1-2	many	TRBV7-8	NA	CASSHLWGRDGYTF	TGTGCCAGCAGCCATCTTTGGGGGCGAGATGGCTACACCTTC
TRBJ2-6	many	TRBV5-6	NA	CASSHTGTGANVLTF	TGTGCCAGCAGTCACACAGGGACCGGGGCCAACGTCCTGACTTTC
TRBJ1-5	many	TRBV6-6	TRBD1	CASSLPTWDSHSNQPQHF	TGTGCCAGCAGCTTACCGACATGGGACAGCCATAGCAATCAGCCCCAGCATTTT
TRBJ1-2	many	TRBV20-1	NA	CSASRILGVYGYTF	TGCAGTGCTAGCCGAATCTTAGGGGTTTATGGCTACACCTTC
TRBJ1-2	many	TRBV20-1	NA	CSARDLGVGYTF	TGCAGTGCTAGAGATCTGGGAGTTGGCTACACCTTC
TRBJ1-4	many	TRBV5-1	NA	CASSFQSPSNEKLFF	TGCGCCAGCAGCTTCCAGAGCCCATCTAATGAAAAACTGTTTTTT
TRBJ1-2	many	TRBV27	NA	CASSLGSNYGYTF	TGTGCCAGCAGCCTAGGGTCCAACTATGGCTACACCTTC
TRBJ1-1	many	TRBV5-6	NA	CASSPLPSTEAFF	TGTGCCAGCAGCCCTCTCCCATCCACTGAAGCTTTCTTT
TRBJ1-1	many	TRBV20-1	TRBD1	CSARDFRGPTEAFF	TGCAGTGCTAGAGACTTCAGGGGGCCTACTGAAGCTTTCTTT
TRBJ2-1	many	TRBV20-1	TRBD2	CSARDVAGGPYEQFF	TGCAGTGCTAGAGATGTAGCGGGGGGGCCGTATGAGCAGTTCTTC
TRBJ2-1	many	TRBV5-1	TRBD2	CASSSLPSGGGEQFF	TGCGCCAGCAGCTCCCTGCCTAGCGGGGGGGGTGAGCAGTTCTTC
TRBJ1-1	many	TRBV5-1	TRBD1	CASSDWTGGTSAFF	TGCGCCAGCAGCGATTGGACAGGGGGCACCTCGGCTTTCTTT
TRBJ1-2	many	TRBV5-1	TRBD1	CASSLGPGQGTYGYTF	TGCGCCAGCAGCTTGGGACCGGGACAGGGGACTTATGGCTACACCTTC
TRBJ2-1	many	TRBV4-1	TRBD2	CASSDRSSGWHEQFF	TGCGCCAGCAGCGATCGTTCTAGCGGCTGGCATGAGCAGTTCTTC
TRBJ2-3	many	TRBV21-1	NA	CVSTRGLTGDTQYF	TGTGTCAGCACCCGGGGGCTAACTGGAGATACGCAGTATTTT
TRBJ2-3	many	TRBV11-2	NA	CASSLFVSTDTQYF	TGTGCCAGCAGCTTATTCGTTAGCACAGATACGCAGTATTTT
TRBJ1-2	NA	TRBV20-1	NA	CSARQTPGQYGYTF	TGCAGTGCTAGACAGACTCCTGGGCAATATGGCTACACCTTC
TRBJ1-4	many	TRBV5-1	NA	CASRDQGGEKLFF	TGCGCCAGCAGAGATCAAGGGGGGGAAAAACTGTTTTTT
TRBJ2-2	many	TRBV5-1	NA	CASSLEDTGELFF	TGCGCCAGCAGCTTGGAGGACACCGGGGAGCTGTTTTTT
TRBJ1-5	many	TRBV20-1	TRBD1	CSARRDRVNQPQHF	TGCAGTGCTCGCCGGGACAGAGTCAATCAGCCCCAGCATTTT
TRBJ1-5	many	TRBV2	TRBD1	CASSPGGGQPQHF	TGTGCCAGCAGTCCAGGGGGCGGACAGCCCCAGCATTTT
TRBJ1-5	many	TRBV20-1	NA	CSASATGTGNQPQHF	TGCAGTGCTTCAGCCACGGGGACGGGAAATCAGCCCCAGCATTTT